These 19 T cell receptor beta chains share one sample of origin, sequenced in a study of breast tumors, draining lymph nodes, adjacent tissues (TCRdb year 2016). Lymph node samples came from the axillary draining lymph nodes of breast cancer patients. Library preparation was by multiplex PCR. Sequenced on an Illumina HiSeq 2000. TCRdb reran the public reads through fastp at Q25 and MiXCR, keeping productive beta chains. Rows merge per CDR3 protein into single entries with the most common DNA and genes. In all, the sample holds 200,000 or so distinct CDR3 sequences, and 25% to 40% of those were seen once. Together, the top ten hold 4% to 5.5% of the sample. The sample was axillary lymph node tissue. Receptor source: a female donor with breast cancer. Some clones in this sample may be carry-over from other donors' samples.

This clonotype was recorded a few times. The V gene is TRBV6-4, the J gene TRBJ2-2, with 7 positions matching TRBD1. V lost 5 bases, J lost 6 bases, and 12 bases stayed unmatched. CDR1 and CDR2 (germline): MRHNA, SNTAGT. The CDR3 has 16 amino acids. CDR3 sequence: CASSHGAQGLAGELFF. The CDR3 coding sequence is TGTGCCAGCAGTCACGGGGCACAGGGGTTGGCCGGGGAGCTGTTTTTT.

J is TRBJ2-1 and V is TRBV2; the match to TRBD2 covers 14 bases. The junction had 8 bases not matched to a gene; V was cut back by 7 bases and J by 6 bases. CDR1 is SNHLY, CDR2 FYNNEI, per germline. This CDR3 is built from 16 residues. CDR3 nucleotides: TGTGCCAGCATGGCTGGACTAGCGGGGGGCACCAATGAGCAGTTCTTC. This sequence encodes CASMAGLAGGTNEQFF.

At least ten counts were recorded for this clonotype. This rearrangement joins TRBV19 to TRBJ1-2; 7 positions agree with TRBD1. Germline values: CDR1 LNHDA, CDR2 SQIVND (reference sequence). The J segment lost 4 bases and the V segment lost 7 bases, leaving 15 bases of the junction unmatched. The CDR3 is made up of 16 amino acids. CDR3 in DNA: TGTGCCAGTACCGACGACAGGGAGGGTCGTTCCTATGGCTACACCTTC. The encoded protein is CASTDDREGRSYGYTF. Variable domain in full (rest from reference TRBV19 and TRBJ1-2): DGGITQSPKYLFRKEGQNVTLSCEQNLNHDAMYWYRQDPGQGLRLIYYSQIVNDFQKGDIAEGYSVSREKKESFPLTVTSAQKNPTAFYLCASTDDREGRSYGYTFGSGTRLTVV.

This clonotype was seen just once. The rearrangement uses TRBV30 and TRBJ1-1; TRBD1 matches 7 bases. The germline gives CDR1 GTSNPN, CDR2 SVGIG (reference sequence). The CDR3 totals 14 residues. The V and J ends lost 5 bases and 4 bases, in that order; junction bases with no gene match: 10. CDR3 nucleotides: TGTGCCTGGTCCCTAGGGGGCGCGGGCACTGAAGCTTTCTTT. It is translated as CAWSLGGAGTEAFF. Full variable domain (outside the CDR3, taken from reference TRBV30 and TRBJ1-1): SQTIHQWPATLVQPVGSPLSLECTVEGTSNPNLYWYRQAAGRGLQLLFYSVGIGQISSEVPQNLSASRPQDRQFILSSKKLLLSDSGFYLCAWSLGGAGTEAFFGQGTRLTVV.

This clonotype has a single count. The chain uses TRBV9 and TRBJ1-5; TRBD1 might be the D (5 bases). Germline CDR1 reads SGDLS; CDR2 reads YYNGEE. The germline V and J ends were trimmed by 3 bases and 1 base, with 11 bases remaining between them. The CDR3 extends over 15 amino acids. The CDR3 DNA reads as TGTGCCAGCAGCGCTAGCCGGGGGAGCAATCAGCCCCAGCATTTT. Translation: CASSASRGSNQPQHF. Complete variable domain (other parts from reference TRBV9 and TRBJ1-5): DSGVTQTPKHLITATGQRVTLRCSPRSGDLSVYWYQQSLDQGLQFLIQYYNGEERAKGNILERFSAQQFPDLHSELNLSSLELGDSALYFCASSASRGSNQPQHFGDGTRLSIL.

This clonotype has ten or more counts. This rearrangement joins TRBV20-1 to TRBJ2-7; TRBD2 matches at 9 bases. Germline CDR1 and CDR2: DFQATT and SNEGSKA (reference sequence). The CDR3 spans 18 residues. J gave up 3 bases and V 0 bases, and 15 bases lay outside the gene matches. The CDR3 loop is CSARDNGLGGRVDYEQYF. Written as DNA, the CDR3 is TGCAGTGCTAGAGATAACGGTCTCGGCGGGAGGGTGGACTACGAGCAGTACTTC.

The rearrangement links TRBV10-2 to TRBJ2-1; 9 bases are shared with TRBD1. V was pared by 6 bases and J by 4 bases, with 4 bases of the junction left unmatched. Germline-derived CDR1 and CDR2 are WSHSY and SAAADI. There are 14 residues in the CDR3. The CDR3 loop reads CASRDRGTYNEQFF. CDR3 nucleotides: TGCGCCAGCAGAGACAGGGGGACGTACAATGAGCAGTTCTTC.

This clonotype was seen a handful of times. A single base separates this from a much larger clone, so it may be a read error. The V and J genes are TRBV20-1 and TRBJ2-3; D assignment may be TRBD1 or TRBD2 (5 bases each). The CDR3 extends over 14 amino acids. Germline CDR1 is DFQATT and CDR2 is SNEGSKA (reference sequence). In DNA form, the CDR3 reads TGCAGTGCTCAGAAGGGGCGGGTCACAGCTACGCAGTATTTT. It encodes CSAQKGRVTATQYF.

This clonotype was seen many times. The chain joins TRBV9 to TRBJ2-5, with 8 bases aligning to TRBD1. The CDR3 has 17 amino acids. CDR1 SGDLS and CDR2 YYNGEE come from the germline V gene. The junction had 11 bases not matched to a gene; V was cut back by 4 bases and J by 0 bases. CDR3 residues: CASSTLGQGVYQETQYF. CDR3 bases: TGTGCCAGCAGCACCCTTGGACAGGGAGTATACCAAGAGACCCAGTACTTC.

This clonotype was seen repeatedly, ten times or more. The chain links TRBV13 to TRBJ2-3; 9 bases agree with TRBD2. Germline assignment: CDR1 PRHDT and CDR2 FYEKMQ (reference sequence). Trimming cost V 4 bases and J 7 bases; bases outside gene matches: 6. This CDR3 spans 14 amino acids. The CDR3 spells CASSSRTSAHTQYF. CDR3 nucleotides: TGTGCCAGCAGCTCCCGGACTAGCGCCCATACGCAGTATTTT. The whole variable domain, filled in from reference TRBV13 and TRBJ2-3, reads AAGVIQSPRHLIKEKRETATLKCYPIPRHDTVYWYQQGPGQDPQFLISFYEKMQSDKGSIPDRFSAQQFSDYHSELNMSSLELGDSALYFCASSSRTSAHTQYFGPGTRLTVL.

The rearrangement links TRBV6-6 to TRBJ1-5; 8 nucleotides line up with TRBD1. Germline V gives CDR1 MNHNY, CDR2 SVGAGI (reference sequence). The CDR3 sequence is 16 residues long. Losses at the gene ends were 6 bases for V and 4 bases for J; bases not matched to a gene: 11. The CDR3 protein is CASSLPGQGQNQPQHF. CDR3 nucleotides: TGTGCCAGCAGCCTCCCCGGACAGGGCCAAAATCAGCCCCAGCATTTT.

The sample holds many counts of this clonotype. V gene TRBV20-1 combines with J gene TRBJ2-7, with 10 bases lining up with TRBD2. Unmatched junction bases numbered 5, after V lost 3 bases and J lost 6 bases. Germline CDR1 is DFQATT and CDR2 is SNEGSKA (reference sequence). The CDR3 totals 13 residues. The CDR3 DNA is TGCAGTGCTAGCTCTCTAGCGGGGGTCGAGCAGTACTTC. Translation gives CSASSLAGVEQYF.

The rearrangement links TRBV19 to TRBJ2-1; 8 nucleotides agree with TRBD2. CDR1 is LNHDA and CDR2 is SQIVND in the germline V gene (reference sequence). This CDR3 is 13 amino acids long. V dropped 4 bases and J dropped 9; count of bases not matched to a gene: 5. The CDR3 region is CASSTVAGSEQFF. As DNA, the CDR3 is TGTGCCAGTAGTACGGTAGCGGGAAGTGAGCAGTTCTTC.

This clonotype was seen more than once but under ten times. The J gene is TRBJ2-1, the V gene TRBV6-6; 7 positions match TRBD2. Germline lookup yields CDR1 MNHNY and CDR2 SVGAGI (reference sequence). Trimming cost V 5 bases and J 12 bases; bases outside gene matches: 7. The CDR3 is 12 residues long. As DNA, the CDR3 is TGTGCCAGCAGTCATTCCGGGACTATGCAGTTCTTC. Translation gives CASSHSGTMQFF.

This clonotype was observed many times. The chain uses TRBV5-1 and TRBJ2-3; D not resolved. Trimming left V 6 bases short and J 5 bases short, with 19 bases between. The CDR3 extends over 15 amino acids. The germline V gene has CDR1 SGHRS and CDR2 YFSETQ. CDR3 DNA: TGCGCCAGCACCGAGAGGACCCTGGGGATAGATACGCAGTATTTT. This translates into CASTERTLGIDTQYF.

This clonotype was counted a few times. This rearrangement joins TRBV5-4 to TRBJ1-1; 7 nucleotides align to TRBD1. J was trimmed by 2 bases and V by 4 bases; bases with no gene match: 11. This CDR3 comprises 16 residues. CDR1 is SGHNT and CDR2 is YYREEE in the germline V gene (reference sequence). The CDR3 nucleotides read TGTGCCAGCAGCCCACCAGGGGGGACACAAAACACTGAAGCTTTCTTT. The encoded protein is CASSPPGGTQNTEAFF.

This chain connects TRBV29-1 to TRBJ2-5, with D uncertain. The germline gives CDR1 SQVTM, CDR2 ANQGSEA. CDR3 length: 13 amino acids. CDR3 nucleotides: TGCACCGACCCCACAGAGCCTCGGCGGACCCAGTACTTC. Protein product: CTDPTEPRRTQYF.

The table lists this clonotype with a few counts. The V call is TRBV6-4, the J call TRBJ2-7, with D perhaps matching TRBD2 (6 bases). Germline V gene data show CDR1 as MRHNA and CDR2 as SNTAGT. Deletions cut 5 bases from V and 6 bases from J, with 11 bases between. The length of the CDR3 is 12 residues. The CDR3 loop reads CASSTLGGEQYF. CDR3 sequence (DNA): TGTGCCAGCAGTACCCTCGGGGGCGAGCAGTACTTC.

This clonotype was recorded at least ten times. This chain links TRBV18 with TRBJ2-7; D ambiguous. The length of the CDR3 is 16 residues. Deletions cut 8 bases from V and 6 bases from J, with 26 bases between. Germline-derived CDR1 and CDR2 are KGHSH and LQKENI. Here the CDR3 DNA reads TGTGCCAGCGCCGGTGGGATCGATCCATTGACGACCGAGCAGTACTTC. Its translation: CASAGGIDPLTTEQYF.